These 24 T cell receptor beta chains share one sample of origin, sequenced in a study of tumor-infiltrating lymphocytes in oesophageal squamous cell carcinoma. TCRdb reprocessed the PCR reads with MiXCR, giving one entry per CDR3 protein. This table has over 10,000 distinct CDR3 sequences, over 50% appearing once. The sequencing input was esophageal tumor tissue. These receptors were taken from a female donor with esophageal squamous cell carcinoma.

In its sample, this clonotype is medium-sized. V is TRBV7-9 and J is TRBJ2-7; TRBD1 matches 9 bases. CDR1 SEHNR and CDR2 FQNEAQ come from the germline V gene (reference sequence). Trimming cost V 4 bases and J 7 bases; bases outside gene matches: 20. This CDR3 spans 18 amino acids. CDR3 protein: CASSSTLGGTGTGGEQYF. As DNA, the CDR3 is TGTGCCAGCAGCTCCACCCTCGGTGGGACAGGGACAGGAGGGGAGCAGTACTTC.

V usage is TRBV5-1 and J usage is TRBJ2-5, with D perhaps assigned TRBD1 or TRBD2 (5 bases each). The germline gives CDR1 SGHRS, CDR2 YFSETQ. The CDR3 extends over 17 amino acids. V lost 3 bases and J 5 bases, leaving 23 bases between the germline ends. The CDR3: CASSSTLGRGREETQYF. Here the CDR3 DNA reads TGCGCCAGCAGCTCTACCCTGGGACGGGGACGAGAGGAGACCCAGTACTTC.

The chain links TRBV12-3 or TRBV12-4 to TRBJ2-5; weak D call: TRBD2 (5 bases). Trimming cost V 6 bases and J 1 base, with 21 bases left between them. The length of the CDR3 is 17 residues. The DNA of the CDR3 is TGTGCCAGCAGCCTAGAGGGATGGCGGCCCAGCCAAGAGACCCAGTACTTC. It encodes CASSLEGWRPSQETQYF.

The V call is TRBV7-2, the J call TRBJ2-5, with D tentatively TRBD1 (6 bases). V lost 2 bases and J lost 1, with 8 bases in between. The CDR3 has 14 amino acids. Germline V gene lookup returns CDR1 SGHTA and CDR2 FQGNSA. CDR3 sequence (DNA): TGTGCCAGCAGCTTAAGCAGGGGCCAAGAGACCCAGTACTTC. It is translated as CASSLSRGQETQYF. The full variable domain, in which reference TRBV7-2 and TRBJ2-5 provide the parts outside the CDR3, is GAGVSQSPSNKVTEKGKDVELRCDPISGHTALYWYRQSLGQGLEFLIYFQGNSAPDKSGLPSDRFSAERTGGSVSTLTIQRTQQEDSAVYLCASSLSRGQETQYFGPGTRLLVL.

The rearrangement links TRBV7-2 to TRBJ2-3; 8 nucleotides align to TRBD2. Looked up from germline, CDR1 is SGHTA and CDR2 is FQGNSA. After removal of 6 bases from V and 6 bases from J, the junction contained 11 bases not matched to a gene. This CDR3 spans 15 amino acids. The CDR3 protein is CASRHGTSGRDTQYF. The CDR3 nucleotides are TGTGCCAGCAGGCATGGGACTAGTGGCAGGGATACGCAGTATTTT.

The rearrangement links TRBV12-3 or TRBV12-4 to TRBJ1-1, with D possibly matching TRBD1 (6 bases). CDR3 length equals 15 residues. Between the trimmed V and J ends, which lost 6 bases and 3 bases, there was a span of 17 bases. The CDR3 nucleotides read TGTGCCAGCAGAAACAGGAGAAGGGGGGACACTGAAGCTTTCTTT. The encoded protein is CASRNRRRGDTEAFF.

The chain's CDR3 is CASSFGSARAGARETQYF. CDR3 bases: TGTGCCAGCAGCTTCGGCTCCGCGAGGGCGGGGGCAAGAGAGACCCAGTACTTC. The V and J genes are TRBV11-3 and TRBJ2-5; possible D gene TRBD2, 7 bases. Per germline, CDR1 SGHNT and CDR2 YENEEA. This CDR3 comprises 18 residues. The ends were cut back, 3 bases at V and 4 bases at J, with 24 bases in the middle.

This clonotype came up a few times. The CDR3 does not end in the conserved phenylalanine or tryptophan, so this is likely a read error. The limits of the CDR3 on the DNA are not certain, so only TCRdb's listed CDR3 is given. This sequence joins TRBV11-2 and TRBJ2-1; TRBD1, the table's D call, was not compared with the DNA. The CDR3 length is 16 residues, termini included. Germline V gives CDR1 SGHAT, CDR2 FQNNGV. The CDR3 sequence: CASSTRQGLDGYTFGS.

This clonotype is labeled medium-sized. A read error may explain this, as a much larger clone is one base away. V is TRBV11-2 and J is TRBJ2-5; the match to TRBD2 covers 10 bases. The CDR3 is 16 residues long. Germline assignment: CDR1 SGHAT and CDR2 FQNNGV. The ends lost 2 bases at V and 13 bases at J; junction bases unmatched: 16. The CDR3 region is CASSLRDSSGGAVLYF. The CDR3 region has the DNA TGTGCCAGCAGCTTAAGGGATTCTAGCGGGGGCGCCGTTTTGTACTTC.

This clonotype was seen at least ten times. V and J are TRBV6-4 and TRBJ1-2; 8 positions agree with TRBD1. Per the germline V gene, CDR1 is MRHNA and CDR2 is SNTAGT. This CDR3 comprises 15 residues. The trim removed 5 bases at V and 3 bases at J, leaving 8 bases unmatched. DNA of the CDR3: TGTGCCAGCAGTCCTGGACAGGGCCGGTACTATGGCTACACCTTC. Its protein product is CASSPGQGRYYGYTF.

Concerning this clonotype: The conserved phenylalanine or tryptophan normally closing the CDR3 is absent here, so this likely arose from a read error. No DNA is shown, since the ends of the CDR3 on it are uncertain; the CDR3 is the one TCRdb lists. The chain has TRBV10-3 and TRBJ2-1; no check of the table's D call, TRBD2, against the DNA was made. Germline values: CDR1 ENHRY, CDR2 SYGVKD. The CDR3 totals 15 residues, both ends included. The CDR3 loop reads CAIRSGDAIGYTFGS.

The chain links TRBV7-6 to TRBJ2-1; the match to TRBD1 covers 9 bases. The length of the CDR3 is 16 residues. V shed 4 bases and J 7 bases; nucleotides not matched to a gene: 11. Germline V CDR1 and CDR2: SGHVS, FNYEAQ. The CDR3 DNA sequence: TGTGCCAGCAGCTCACGACGACAGGGGGATAGGAATGAGCAGTTCTTC. Protein: CASSSRRQGDRNEQFF.

The V gene is TRBV6-1, the J gene TRBJ2-3, with no clear D. Germline loops: CDR1 MNHNS, CDR2 SASEGT. The ends were cut back, 8 bases at V and 4 bases at J, with 13 bases in the middle. The CDR3 totals 13 residues. The CDR3 nucleotides are TGTGCCAGCTGCCGGGTTCAGGCAGATACGCAGTATTTT. Amino acids: CASCRVQADTQYF.

CDR3 sequence: CASSPGTIGETQYF. CDR3 in DNA: TGTGCCAGCAGCCCCGGGACTATTGGGGAGACCCAGTACTTC. The chain employs TRBV7-6 and TRBJ2-5; 7 bases agree with TRBD2. This CDR3 contains 14 residues. The trim removed 5 bases at V and 5 bases at J, leaving 8 bases unmatched. Germline V gene data show CDR1 as SGHVS and CDR2 as FNYEAQ.

This clonotype was observed at least ten times. This chain uses TRBV2 with TRBJ2-2, with D perhaps TRBD2 (5 bases). The CDR3 has 13 residues. CDR1 SNHLY and CDR2 FYNNEI come from the germline V gene. Between the trimmed V and J ends, which lost 1 base and 8 bases, there was a span of 8 bases. The CDR3 nucleotides read TGTGCCAGCAGTGAAGGGAGGAGGGGGGAGCTGTTTTTT. As protein: CASSEGRRGELFF.

This clonotype has more than one count but fewer than ten. The V and J genes are TRBV11-2 and TRBJ2-6; D remains ambiguous. V gave up 5 bases and J gave up 18 bases, with 5 bases separating them. This CDR3 spans 8 amino acids. Looked up from germline, CDR1 is SGHAT and CDR2 is FQNNGV. The CDR3 DNA sequence: TGTGCCAGCAGCCGCCGGACTTTC. This gives the protein CASSRRTF.

This clonotype was recorded many times. The V and J genes are TRBV27 and TRBJ2-3, with a tentative D call TRBD1 (6 bases). The CDR3 runs 16 residues. The ends were cut back, 4 bases at V and 6 bases at J, with 20 bases in the middle. Germline loops: CDR1 MNHEY, CDR2 SMNVEV (reference sequence). The CDR3 DNA follows: TGTGCCAGCAGTTCCTACAGGGATCATAGTGTGGATACGCAGTATTTT. Its protein is CASSSYRDHSVDTQYF.

The sample holds a few counts of this clonotype. The V call is TRBV7-2, the J call TRBJ2-4; D remains ambiguous. Germline V lookup: CDR1 SGHTA, CDR2 FQGNSA. CDR3 size: 15 residues. Trimming shortened V by 4 bases and J by 8 bases, and 18 bases separated the two germline ends. The CDR3 nucleotides are TGTGCCAGCAGCTCACTGGACGTAAGTTGGCACATTCAGTACTTC. Encoded protein: CASSSLDVSWHIQYF.

This clonotype was detected once. The chain has TRBV7-6 and TRBJ2-5; D gene unclear. Judging by the DNA end, TRBJ2-1 fits better; the J call may be wrong. Germline loops: CDR1 SGHVS, CDR2 FNYEAQ. The CDR3 covers 15 residues. CDR3 region: CASSRPADVYNEQFF. For the CDR3, the DNA is TGTGCCAGCAGCCGTCCCGCGGACGTCTACAATGAGCAGTTCTTC.

This clonotype showed up just once. The gene calls are TRBV6-1 and TRBJ2-1; TRBD2 might be the D (7 bases). The end of the DNA is better explained by TRBJ2-5, so the J call may be wrong. From germline, CDR1 is MNHNS and CDR2 SASEGT. The CDR3 runs to 15 residues. The CDR3 protein is CASSLRGADGETQYF. The CDR3 DNA reads TGTGCCAGCAGCCTACGGGGGGCCGATGGGGAGACCCAGTACTTC.

V and J are TRBV6-5 and TRBJ2-1; 15 nucleotides match TRBD2. The tail of the sequence fits TRBJ2-7 better, so the J call may be wrong. The V gene's germline CDR1 is MNHEY and CDR2 SVGAGI. This CDR3 is 17 amino acids long. The CDR3 loop reads CASSRTSGGATPYEQYF. CDR3 sequence (DNA): TGTGCCAGCAGTCGGACTAGCGGGGGGGCGACCCCCTACGAGCAGTACTTC.

The sample holds many counts of this clonotype. The chain links TRBV5-1 to TRBJ2-2; 7 positions agree with TRBD1. Germline V lookup: CDR1 SGHRS, CDR2 YFSETQ. The CDR3 spans 17 residues. Trimming took 4 bases from V and 0 from J; bases not matched to a gene: 9. Here the CDR3 reads CASSDRQGTANTGELFF. The CDR3 nucleotides read TGCGCCAGCAGCGACCGACAGGGTACCGCGAACACCGGGGAGCTGTTTTTT.

This clonotype occurred a few times. The chain links TRBV19 to TRBJ1-5; D unclear. The length of the CDR3 is 15 residues. The V end lost 0 bases, the J end lost 8 bases, and 14 bases lay between the germline ends. The germline V gene encodes CDR1 LNHDA and CDR2 SQIVND (reference sequence). The CDR3 DNA is TGTGCCAGTAGTATAGATGACTCCCGAATCGAGCCCCAGCATTTT. Amino acid sequence: CASSIDDSRIEPQHF.

This chain connects TRBV6-1 to TRBJ1-2, with D hard to call. Germline CDR1 reads MNHNS; CDR2 reads SASEGT. V was cut by 6 bases and J by 6 bases, with 5 bases left in between. This CDR3 is 10 amino acids long. CDR3 nucleotides: TGTGCCAGCAGGGAGAATGGCTACACCTTC. Its translation: CASRENGYTF.